These 23 T cell receptor beta chains originate from one sample sequenced in a study of blood T cells in healthy people across ages. Next came a second PCR, run for about 7 to 12 cycles, which used a sample-barcoded 5' primer along with a J-beta primer mix. TCRdb reprocessed the 5' RACE reads via MiXCR and lists one record per CDR3 protein. This repertoire shows about 590,000 distinct CDR3 sequences, approximately 30% found once; its top ten account for approximately 15%. The sequencing sample was made of blood. These receptors were collected from a woman of 80 years or more in good health.

Of note for this clonotype: The junction differs from germline at one of its ends, possibly a read error. The J gene is TRBJ1-2, the V gene TRBV10-3; TRBD1 might be the D (6 bases). The V gene's germline CDR1 is ENHRY and CDR2 SYGVKD. CDR3 length equals 12 residues. CDR3 nucleotide sequence: TGTGCCAACAGTGGACAGAACTATGGCTACACCTTC. Protein: CANSGQNYGYTF.

This clonotype was recorded many times. DNA for the CDR3: TGTGCCAGCAGTGGCGGACAGGGGCTCTCAACTAATGAAAAACTGTTTTTT. Encoded protein: CASSGGQGLSTNEKLFF. The chain carries TRBV6-1 and TRBJ1-4; 9 nucleotides agree with TRBD1. V shed 4 bases and J 0 bases; nucleotides not matched to a gene: 6. Germline V gene sequence: CDR1 MNHNS, CDR2 SASEGT. The CDR3 length is 17 residues.

The chain combines TRBV7-9 with TRBJ2-6, with a weak D call TRBD1 (5 bases). This CDR3 is built from 13 residues. V lost 11 bases, J lost 2 bases, and 10 bases lay in between. Germline V lookup: CDR1 SEHNR, CDR2 FQNEAQ (reference sequence). The CDR3 is CAQKGAGANVLTF. The CDR3 bases are TGTGCCCAAAAAGGGGCTGGGGCCAACGTCCTGACTTTC. Based on the CDR3 plus reference TRBV7-9 and TRBJ2-6, the full variable domain is DTGVSQNPRHKITKRGQNVTFRCDPISEHNRLYWYRQTLGQGPEFLTYFQNEAQLEKSRLLSDRFSAERPKGSFSTLEIQRTEQGDSAMYLCAQKGAGANVLTFGAGSRLTVL.

The chain has TRBV7-6 and TRBJ2-1, with D possibly TRBD2 on 5 matching bases. Germline V gene data show CDR1 as SGHVS and CDR2 as FNYEAQ. CDR3 length equals 17 residues. Trimming cost V 1 base and J 2 bases, with 15 bases left between them. CDR3 DNA sequence: TGTGCCAGCAGCTTAGTGTTCACGGTAGCGCCCTACAATGAGCAGTTCTTC. Protein product: CASSLVFTVAPYNEQFF.

This clonotype occurred a few times. The CDR3 is CAWSLSGTGGTKTQYF. CDR3 nucleotides: TGTGCCTGGAGTCTCTCCGGGACAGGGGGCACGAAGACCCAGTACTTC. This chain links TRBV30 with TRBJ2-5; TRBD1 matches 12 bases. The CDR3 contains 16 residues. V lost 2 bases, J lost 6 bases, and 10 bases stayed unmatched. Germline V gives CDR1 GTSNPN, CDR2 SVGIG (reference sequence). The full variable domain, completed using reference TRBV30 and TRBJ2-5, is SQTIHQWPATLVQPVGSPLSLECTVEGTSNPNLYWYRQAAGRGLQLLFYSVGIGQISSEVPQNLSASRPQDRQFILSSKKLLLSDSGFYLCAWSLSGTGGTKTQYFGPGTRLLVL.

This clonotype was recorded many times. This chain links TRBV3-1 with TRBJ2-3; 7 bases align to TRBD2. V was clipped by 0 bases and J by 2 bases; unmatched bases: 2. Per the germline V gene, CDR1 is LGHDT and CDR2 is YNNKEL (reference sequence). The CDR3 length is 15 residues. The DNA of the CDR3 is TGTGCCAGCAGCCAAGATACTAGCGTCACAGATACGCAGTATTTT. This codes for CASSQDTSVTDTQYF.

In this sample, this clonotype turned up a few times. Germline is not matched at one junction end, which may reflect a read error. This chain uses TRBV12-3 or TRBV12-4 with TRBJ2-3, with TRBD1 matching over 10 bases. The CDR3 consists of 14 residues. CDR3 coding DNA: TGTGCCAGCAGAAGGACAGGGGGGGCAGATACGCAGTATTTC. It codes for CASRRTGGADTQYF.

The chain recombines TRBV7-6 with TRBJ2-5; D is unclear. V was cut by 5 bases and J by 11 bases, with 15 bases left in between. This CDR3 comprises 12 residues. CDR1 is SGHVS and CDR2 is FNYEAQ in the germline V gene. The CDR3 region is CASSPTPLEQYF. The CDR3 DNA is TGTGCCAGCAGCCCCACTCCCCTTGAGCAGTACTTC.

The J gene is TRBJ1-2, the V gene TRBV20-1; no firm D call. V shed 6 bases and J shed 0 bases, with 17 bases lying between them. Germline V lookup: CDR1 DFQATT, CDR2 SNEGSKA (reference sequence). This CDR3 region has 15 residues. This CDR3 reads CSARSRGPPNYGYTF. Written as DNA, the CDR3 is TGCAGTGCCAGGAGCAGAGGGCCTCCTAACTATGGCTACACCTTC.

This clonotype was detected ten times or more. V gene TRBV29-1 combines with J gene TRBJ2-1; the D gene could be TRBD1 or TRBD2 (5 bases each). Trimming took off 1 base at V and 3 bases at J, with 10 bases between the two ends. Looked up from germline, CDR1 is SQVTM and CDR2 is ANQGSEA. CDR3 length equals 14 residues. CDR3 DNA sequence: TGCAGCGTTGAAGGGGGTGGGGGCTACAATGAGCAGTTCTTC. Its translation is CSVEGGGGYNEQFF.

A word on this clonotype: Its ends do not fully match the called genes, so a read error is possible. The chain carries TRBV19 and TRBJ1-2; 7 positions match TRBD1. The CDR3 length is 14 residues. From germline, CDR1 is LNHDA and CDR2 SQIVND (reference sequence). The DNA of the CDR3 is TGTGTCAGTAGTATTCAGGGGGTCGGCTATGGCTACACCTTC. Protein sequence: CVSSIQGVGYGYTF.

Only a few counts were recorded for this clonotype. This sequence joins TRBV3-1 and TRBJ1-1, with a tentative D call TRBD1 (6 bases). CDR3 length: 14 amino acids. V was pared by 2 bases and J by 5 bases, with 12 bases between. CDR1 is LGHDT, CDR2 YNNKEL, per germline (reference sequence). CDR3 nucleotide sequence: TGTGCCAGCAGCCAACAGGGGTTTGTTACTGAAGCTTTCTTT. This sequence encodes CASSQQGFVTEAFF. The whole variable domain, remainder taken from reference TRBV3-1 and TRBJ1-1, is DTAVSQTPKYLVTQMGNDKSIKCEQNLGHDTMYWYKQDSKKFLKIMFSYNNKELIINETVPNRFSPKSPDKAHLNLHINSLELGDSAVYFCASSQQGFVTEAFFGQGTRLTVV.

Concerning this clonotype itself: A much larger clonotype is one base distant, so this may be a read error. CDR3 nucleotide sequence: TGTGCCAGCGGCCCGGCCAGAGGACAGTACAATCAGCCCCAGCATTTT. As protein: CASGPARGQYNQPQHF. V is TRBV7-2 and J is TRBJ1-5; D might be TRBD1 (6 bases). The CDR3 is 16 residues long. Germline lookup yields CDR1 SGHTA and CDR2 FQGNSA. V was shortened by 8 bases and J by 3 bases, with 20 bases between the two germline ends.

The chain recombines TRBV2 with TRBJ1-2, with D maybe TRBD1 (6 bases). Trimming took off 6 bases at V and 8 bases at J, with 13 bases between the two ends. The CDR3 consists of 12 residues. Germline V CDR1 and CDR2: SNHLY, FYNNEI. This chain's CDR3 is CASRQGTEGYTF. CDR3 coding DNA: TGTGCCAGCAGGCAGGGGACGGAGGGCTACACCTTC. Looking up the rest from reference TRBV2 and TRBJ1-2 gives the full variable domain: EPEVTQTPSHQVTQMGQEVILRCVPISNHLYFYWYRQILGQKVEFLVSFYNNEISEKSEIFDDQFSVERPDGSNFTLKIRSTKLEDSAMYFCASRQGTEGYTFGSGTRLTVV.

The J gene is TRBJ2-5, the V gene TRBV4-1; possibly TRBD2 for D (6 bases). The DNA end is more similar to TRBJ2-7, so the J call may be wrong. This CDR3 is built from 14 residues. Germline CDR1 is MGHRA and CDR2 is YSYEKL. The CDR3 sequence is CASSLAGLDYEQYF. For the CDR3, the DNA is TGCGCCAGCAGCCTCGCGGGACTCGATTACGAGCAGTACTTC.

This clonotype has at least ten counts. The V gene is TRBV5-1, the J gene TRBJ2-1; D not certain. The V gene lost 0 bases and the J gene lost 9 bases, with 16 bases spanning the gap. Germline CDR1 is SGHRS and CDR2 is YFSETQ. This CDR3 has 15 residues. The DNA of the CDR3 is TGCGCCAGCAGCTTGGATTCTCGGTCGGGCCCTGAGCAGTTCTTC. It specifies CASSLDSRSGPEQFF. The variable domain in full, with the rest retrieved from reference TRBV5-1 and TRBJ2-1, is KAGVTQTPRYLIKTRGQQVTLSCSPISGHRSVSWYQQTPGQGLQFLFEYFSETQRNKGNFPGRFSGRQFSNSRSEMNVSTLELGDSALYLCASSLDSRSGPEQFFGPGTRLTVL.

This clonotype was observed at least ten times. The J gene is TRBJ2-1, the V gene TRBV11-2, with unresolved D. The length of the CDR3 is 13 residues. V lost 0 bases and J 6 bases, leaving 6 bases between the germline ends. Germline CDR1 is SGHAT and CDR2 is FQNNGV. Written as DNA, the CDR3 is TGTGCCAGCAGCTTAGATCTAGTCAATGAGCAGTTCTTC. Its translation: CASSLDLVNEQFF.

There are many counts of this clonotype. The V call is TRBV27, the J call TRBJ1-5; D is perhaps TRBD1 (5 bases). V was trimmed by 5 bases and J by 2 bases, leaving 10 bases between them. The CDR3 has 14 residues. Per the germline V gene, CDR1 is MNHEY and CDR2 is SMNVEV (reference sequence). CDR3 in amino acids: CASSHQQGNQPQHF. DNA for the CDR3: TGTGCCAGCAGTCACCAACAGGGCAATCAGCCCCAGCATTTT.

This clonotype was found many times. The genes are TRBV7-3 and TRBJ2-3, with D uncertain. This CDR3 has 13 residues. From germline, CDR1 is SGHTA and CDR2 FQGTGA. The V end was cut by 4 bases, the J end by 7 bases, with 12 bases between. The CDR3, as DNA: TGTGCCAGCAGCTCAGACGTCTTGTATACGCAGTATTTT. Its translation is CASSSDVLYTQYF.

The chain has TRBV5-4 and TRBJ2-5, with D unclear. The CDR3 runs 12 residues. V was cut by 4 bases and J by 4 bases, with 8 bases left in between. Germline V gene data show CDR1 as SGHNT and CDR2 as YYREEE (reference sequence). CDR3 sequence: CASSGVRETQYF. CDR3 DNA sequence: TGTGCCAGCAGCGGGGTTAGAGAGACCCAGTACTTC.

In its sample, this clonotype was seen many times. The rearrangement joins TRBV9 to TRBJ2-4; TRBD1 might be the D (5 bases). Trimming took 5 bases from V and 4 from J, leaving 13 bases between them. CDR3 size: 14 residues. Germline CDR1 and CDR2: SGDLS and YYNGEE. The CDR3 sequence: CASSAEDTKNIQYF. CDR3 nucleotide sequence: TGTGCCAGCAGTGCCGAGGACACAAAAAACATTCAGTACTTC.

This clonotype was seen many times. The chain employs TRBV25-1 and TRBJ2-1, with D perhaps given as TRBD1 or TRBD2 (6 bases each). Germline V CDR1 and CDR2: MGHDK, SYGVNS. CDR3 size: 15 residues. V lost 3 bases, J lost 2 bases, and 11 bases lay in between. Here the CDR3 reads CASSDGGGPYNEQFF. CDR3 bases: TGTGCCAGCAGTGATGGAGGGGGACCCTACAATGAGCAGTTCTTC.

The rearrangement joins TRBV7-3 to TRBJ2-3, with TRBD1 identical over 8 bases. In germline, CDR1 is SGHTA, CDR2 FQGTGA. The CDR3 contains 17 residues. V dropped 0 bases and J dropped 4; count of bases not matched to a gene: 9. The CDR3 DNA follows: TGTGCCAGCAGCTTAACAAATAGGACAGGGCGTGCAGATACGCAGTATTTT. Translation: CASSLTNRTGRADTQYF.